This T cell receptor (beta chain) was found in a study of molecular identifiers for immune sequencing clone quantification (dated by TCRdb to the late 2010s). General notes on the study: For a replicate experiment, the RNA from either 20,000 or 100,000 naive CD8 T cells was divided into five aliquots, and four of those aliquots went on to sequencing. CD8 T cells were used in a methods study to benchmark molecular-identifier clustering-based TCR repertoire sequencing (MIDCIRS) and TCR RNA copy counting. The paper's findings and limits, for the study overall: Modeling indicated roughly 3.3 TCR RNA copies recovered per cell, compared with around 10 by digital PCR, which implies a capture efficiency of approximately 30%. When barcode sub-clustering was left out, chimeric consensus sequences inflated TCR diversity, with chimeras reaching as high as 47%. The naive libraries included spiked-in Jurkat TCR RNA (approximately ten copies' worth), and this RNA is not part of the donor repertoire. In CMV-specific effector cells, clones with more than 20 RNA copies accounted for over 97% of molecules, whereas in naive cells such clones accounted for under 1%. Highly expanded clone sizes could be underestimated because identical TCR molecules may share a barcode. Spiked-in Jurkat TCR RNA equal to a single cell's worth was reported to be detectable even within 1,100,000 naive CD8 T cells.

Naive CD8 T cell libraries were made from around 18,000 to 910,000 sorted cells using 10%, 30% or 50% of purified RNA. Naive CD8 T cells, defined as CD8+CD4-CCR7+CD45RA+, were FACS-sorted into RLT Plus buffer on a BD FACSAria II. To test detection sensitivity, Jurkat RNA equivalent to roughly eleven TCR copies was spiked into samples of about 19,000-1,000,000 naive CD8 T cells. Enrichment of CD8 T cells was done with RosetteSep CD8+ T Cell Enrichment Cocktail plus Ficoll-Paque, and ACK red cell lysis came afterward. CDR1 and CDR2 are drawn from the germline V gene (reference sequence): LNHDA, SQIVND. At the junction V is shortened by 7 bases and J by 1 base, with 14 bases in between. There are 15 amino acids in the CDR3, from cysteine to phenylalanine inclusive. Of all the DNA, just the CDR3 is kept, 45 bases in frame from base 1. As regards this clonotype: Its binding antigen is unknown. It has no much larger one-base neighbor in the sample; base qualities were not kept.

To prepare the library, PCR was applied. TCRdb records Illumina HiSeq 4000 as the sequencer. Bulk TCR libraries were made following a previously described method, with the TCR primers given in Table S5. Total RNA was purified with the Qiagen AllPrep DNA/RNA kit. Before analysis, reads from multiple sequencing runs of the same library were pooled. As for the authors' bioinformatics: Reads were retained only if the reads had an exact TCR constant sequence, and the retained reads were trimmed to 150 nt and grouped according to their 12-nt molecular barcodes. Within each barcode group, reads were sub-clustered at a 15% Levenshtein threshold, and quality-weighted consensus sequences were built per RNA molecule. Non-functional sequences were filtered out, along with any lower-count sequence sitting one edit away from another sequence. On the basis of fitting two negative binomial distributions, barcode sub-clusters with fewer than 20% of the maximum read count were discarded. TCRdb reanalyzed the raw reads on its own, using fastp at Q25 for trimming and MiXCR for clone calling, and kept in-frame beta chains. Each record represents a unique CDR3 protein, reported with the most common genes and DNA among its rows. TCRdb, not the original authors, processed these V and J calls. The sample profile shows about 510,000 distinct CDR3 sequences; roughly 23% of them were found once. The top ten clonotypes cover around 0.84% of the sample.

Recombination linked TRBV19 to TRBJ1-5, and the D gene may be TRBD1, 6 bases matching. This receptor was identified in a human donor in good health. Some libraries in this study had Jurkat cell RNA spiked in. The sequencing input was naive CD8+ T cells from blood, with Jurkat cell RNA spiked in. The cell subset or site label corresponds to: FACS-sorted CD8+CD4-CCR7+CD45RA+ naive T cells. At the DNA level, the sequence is TGTGCCAGTAATTGGGGGGGCAGGAGCAATCAGCCCCAGCATTTT. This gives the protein CASNWGGRSNQPQHF.